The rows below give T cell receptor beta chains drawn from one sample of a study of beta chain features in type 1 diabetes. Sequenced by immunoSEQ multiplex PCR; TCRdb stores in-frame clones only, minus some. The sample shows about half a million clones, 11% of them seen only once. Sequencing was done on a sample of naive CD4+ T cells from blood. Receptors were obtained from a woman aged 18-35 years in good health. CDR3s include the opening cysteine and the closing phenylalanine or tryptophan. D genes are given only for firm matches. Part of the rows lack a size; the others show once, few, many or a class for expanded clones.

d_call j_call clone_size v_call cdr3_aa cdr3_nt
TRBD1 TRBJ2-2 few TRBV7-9 CATSGQGFGELFF TGTGCCACCTCGGGACAGGGGTTCGGGGAGCTGTTTTTT
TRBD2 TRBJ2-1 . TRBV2 CASSRRASGRTYNEQFF TGTGCCAGCAGCCGAAGGGCTAGCGGGAGGACCTACAATGAGCAGTTCTTC
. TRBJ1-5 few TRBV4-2 CASSQDGRGVQPQHF TGTGCCAGCAGCCAAGATGGGAGAGGGGTGCAGCCCCAGCATTTT
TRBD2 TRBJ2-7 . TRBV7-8 CASSPTSGTYEQYF TGTGCCAGCAGCCCTACTAGCGGGACCTACGAGCAGTACTTC
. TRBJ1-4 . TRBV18 CASSQQTVSNEKLFF TGTGCCAGCTCACAACAGACGGTCTCTAATGAAAAACTGTTTTTT
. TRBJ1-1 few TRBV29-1 CSVDRTLERAFF TGCAGCGTTGATCGGACTCTCGAGAGAGCTTTCTTT
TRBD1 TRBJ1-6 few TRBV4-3 CASSQDQSGQGVSPLHF TGCGCCAGCAGCCAAGACCAGTCGGGACAGGGTGTTTCACCCCTCCACTTT
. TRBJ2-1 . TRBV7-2 CASSLRQVNEQFF TGTGCCAGCAGCTTGAGACAGGTCAATGAGCAGTTCTTC
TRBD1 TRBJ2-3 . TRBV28 CASSWGQTTQYF TGTGCCAGCAGTTGGGGACAGACTACGCAGTATTTT
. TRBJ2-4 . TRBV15 CATSPDLAKNIQYF TGTGCCACCAGTCCTGACTTAGCCAAAAACATTCAGTACTTC
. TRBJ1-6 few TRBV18 CASSSQGPGNSPLHF TGTGCCAGCTCATCACAGGGTCCTGGGAATTCACCCCTCCACTTT